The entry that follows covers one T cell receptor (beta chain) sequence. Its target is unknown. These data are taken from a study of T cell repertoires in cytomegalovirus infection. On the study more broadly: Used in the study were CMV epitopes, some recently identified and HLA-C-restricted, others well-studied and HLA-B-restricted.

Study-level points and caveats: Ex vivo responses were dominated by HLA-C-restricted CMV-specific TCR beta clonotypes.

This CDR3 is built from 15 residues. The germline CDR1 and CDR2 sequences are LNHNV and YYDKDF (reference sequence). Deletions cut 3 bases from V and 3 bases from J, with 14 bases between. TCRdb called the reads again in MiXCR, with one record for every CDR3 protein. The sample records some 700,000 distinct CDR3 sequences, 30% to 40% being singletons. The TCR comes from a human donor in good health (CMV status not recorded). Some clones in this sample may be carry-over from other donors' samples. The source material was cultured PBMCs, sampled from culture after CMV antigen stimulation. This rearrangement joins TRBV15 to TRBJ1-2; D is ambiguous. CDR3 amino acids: CATSRIITRDYGYTF. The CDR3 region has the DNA TGTGCCACCAGCAGGATAATTACGAGGGACTATGGCTACACCTTC. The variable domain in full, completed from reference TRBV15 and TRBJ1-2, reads DAMVIQNPRYQVTQFGKPVTLSCSQTLNHNVMYWYQQKSSQAPKLLFHYYDKDFNNEADTPDNFQSRRPNTSFCFLDIRSPGLGDTAMYLCATSRIITRDYGYTFGSGTRLTVV.